This is a list of T cell receptor beta chains from one sample in a study of T cell responses to AZD1222 COVID-19 vaccine. Only in-frame clones appear in the TCRdb table, and some are missing; sequencing was by immunoSEQ multiplex PCR. The sample has around 270,000 clones; around 93% are singletons. The material was peripheral blood, obtained 28 days after the second AZD1222 dose. The receptors derive from an adult who received the AZD1222 COVID-19 vaccine. CDR3s include the opening cysteine and the closing phenylalanine or tryptophan. The D gene is left open where the match is weak. The listing skips clone size in some rows; elsewhere it reads once, few, many or a size class.

d_call | j_call | v_call | clone_size | cdr3_aa | cdr3_nt
TRBD1 | TRBJ1-2 | TRBV27 | . | CASSTVTRGQGWNYGYTF | TGTGCCAGCAGTACCGTCACCCGCGGACAGGGATGGAACTATGGCTACACCTTC
. | TRBJ2-2 | TRBV5-1 | . | CASSLADTGTGELFF | TGCGCCAGCAGCTTGGCCGACACGGGGACCGGGGAGCTGTTTTTT
TRBD1 | TRBJ1-5 | TRBV6-2/TRBV6-3 | . | CASSHSGDRRAQPQHF | TGTGCCAGCAGCCACTCAGGGGACAGAAGGGCCCAGCCCCAGCATTTT
. | TRBJ2-3 | TRBV15 | . | CATSRGDGNTQYF | TGTGCCACCAGCAGAGGTGATGGGAATACGCAGTATTTT
TRBD2 | TRBJ2-3 | TRBV5-1 | . | CASSYLPGLAGRSTDTQYF | TGCGCCAGCAGCTACCTTCCGGGACTAGCGGGGAGAAGCACAGATACGCAGTATTTT
. | TRBJ2-7 | TRBV5-1 | . | CASSLQQGYEQYF | TGCGCCAGCAGCTTGCAACAGGGCTACGAGCAGTACTTC
. | TRBJ1-1 | TRBV6-5 | few | CASGSTEAFF | TGTGCCAGCGGCTCTACTGAAGCTTTCTTT
. | TRBJ1-4 | TRBV5-1 | once | CASKVELTNEKLFF | TGCGCCAGCAAGGTGGAATTAACTAATGAAAAACTGTTTTTT
. | TRBJ2-7 | TRBV7-9 | . | CASSPSGVYEQYF | TGTGCCAGCAGCCCCAGTGGTGTCTACGAGCAGTACTTC
. | TRBJ2-7 | TRBV6-1 | . | CASSEEVSRNHEQYF | TGTGCCAGCAGTGAAGAGGTTAGCAGAAACCACGAGCAGTACTTC
. | TRBJ2-3 | TRBV7-3 | . | CASSPGWPPGIDTQYF | TGTGCCAGCAGCCCAGGGTGGCCGCCTGGAATAGATACGCAGTATTTT
. | TRBJ1-1 | TRBV5-1 | few | CASSKGHREAFF | TGCGCCAGCAGCAAGGGACACCGGGAGGCTTTCTTT
TRBD1 | TRBJ1-5 | TRBV5-8 | . | CASSLLRGTANQPQHF | TGTGCCAGCAGCTTACTTCGCGGGACAGCTAATCAGCCCCAGCATTTT
. | TRBJ1-2 | TRBV24-1 | . | CATKDEAYGYTF | TGTGCCACCAAGGACGAGGCCTATGGCTACACCTTC
TRBD1 | TRBJ1-2 | TRBV2 | . | CASSWQGEGYGYTF | TGTGCCAGCAGTTGGCAGGGGGAAGGCTATGGCTACACCTTC
. | TRBJ2-7 | TRBV5-1 | . | CASSLSRVSSYEQYF | TGCGCCAGCAGCTTGTCAAGGGTTAGCTCCTACGAGCAGTACTTC
TRBD1 | TRBJ1-5 | TRBV5-1 | once | CASSIGQGGNQPQHF | TGCGCCAGCAGCATTGGACAGGGTGGCAATCAGCCCCAGCATTTT
TRBD1 | TRBJ1-6 | TRBV27 | . | CASSLSGQGARNSPLHF | TGTGCCAGCAGTTTATCGGGACAGGGGGCGAGGAATTCACCCCTCCACTTT
. | TRBJ1-2 | TRBV30 | . | CAWSRVNYGYTF | TGTGCCTGGAGTCGTGTTAACTATGGCTACACCTTC
TRBD1 | TRBJ1-2 | TRBV19 | . | CASSFGQAIHYGYTF | TGTGCCAGTAGTTTTGGACAGGCTATTCACTATGGCTACACCTTC
. | TRBJ1-5 | TRBV24-1 | . | CATSDPTGSTRDQPQHF | TGTGCCACCAGTGACCCTACCGGGAGTACTCGGGATCAGCCCCAGCATTTT
. | TRBJ2-7 | TRBV11-2 | . | CASSLSGLTYEQYF | TGTGCCAGCAGCTTATCGGGACTGACCTACGAGCAGTACTTC
TRBD1 | TRBJ2-7 | TRBV27 | . | CASSFRGTGGSYEQYF | TGTGCCAGCAGTTTTCGGGGGACAGGGGGCAGCTACGAGCAGTACTTC
TRBD1 | TRBJ1-5 | TRBV28 | . | CASSPGQGYQPQHF | TGTGCCAGCAGTCCTGGACAGGGGTATCAGCCCCAGCATTTT
TRBD2 | TRBJ2-3 | TRBV18 | . | CASSPLSASGDTDTQYF | TGTGCCAGCTCACCTCTCTCCGCTAGCGGAGACACAGATACGCAGTATTTT
. | TRBJ1-6 | TRBV5-4 | . | CASSLGTPSSPLHF | TGTGCCAGCAGCTTAGGGACACCCAGTTCACCCCTCCACTTT
. | TRBJ2-7 | TRBV4-1 | . | CASSRTGSPYEQYF | TGCGCCAGCAGCCGGACCGGGTCACCCTACGAGCAGTACTTC
. | TRBJ1-5 | TRBV18 | . | CASSPPGVGVYSNQPQHF | TGTGCCAGCTCACCACCGGGGGTCGGGGTTTATAGCAATCAGCCCCAGCATTTT
. | TRBJ1-4 | TRBV12-3/TRBV12-4 | . | CASSSSEKLFF | TGTGCCAGCAGCTCGAGCGAAAAACTGTTTTTT
. | TRBJ1-1 | TRBV5-4 | . | CASSSPKGMNTEAFF | TGTGCCAGCAGCTCCCCAAAAGGGATGAACACTGAAGCTTTCTTT
. | TRBJ2-2 | TRBV21-1 | . | CASSKWGYMTGELFF | TGTGCCAGCAGCAAATGGGGGTACATGACCGGGGAGCTGTTTTTT
. | TRBJ1-4 | TRBV6-2/TRBV6-3 | once | CASSYAPGAKKLFF | TGTGCCAGCAGTTACGCGCCGGGGGCTAAAAAACTGTTTTTT
TRBD1 | TRBJ2-7 | TRBV4-3 | . | CASSQVVPGQGAYEQYF | TGCGCCAGCAGCCAAGTTGTTCCGGGACAGGGGGCTTACGAGCAGTACTTC
TRBD2 | TRBJ2-2 | TRBV7-9 | . | CARTGLAESGELFF | TGTGCCAGGACCGGACTAGCCGAGTCCGGGGAGCTGTTTTTT
TRBD2 | TRBJ2-3 | TRBV11-2 | . | CASSLGVLAGTDTQYF | TGTGCCAGCAGCTTAGGTGTCCTAGCGGGAACAGATACGCAGTATTTT
. | TRBJ2-3 | TRBV10-3 | . | CAIVDTDTQYF | TGTGCCATCGTTGACACAGATACGCAGTATTTT
TRBD1 | TRBJ2-7 | TRBV28 | . | CASSLFRGKQYF | TGTGCCAGCAGTTTATTCAGGGGGAAGCAGTACTTC
TRBD2 | TRBJ2-1 | TRBV6-1 | . | CASSEVLAGGRFF | TGTGCCAGCAGTGAAGTTTTGGCGGGGGGGCGGTTCTTC
. | TRBJ1-1 | TRBV7-8 | . | CASSLEMGQANTEAFF | TGTGCCAGCAGCTTAGAGATGGGGCAGGCGAACACTGAAGCTTTCTTT
TRBD2 | TRBJ2-7 | TRBV7-2 | . | CASSLVVGGSYEQYF | TGTGCCAGCAGCTTAGTAGTGGGAGGGTCCTACGAGCAGTACTTC
. | TRBJ1-1 | TRBV4-1 | . | CASSRNRDADAEAFF | TGCGCCAGCAGCCGCAACCGGGACGCCGACGCTGAAGCTTTCTTT
. | TRBJ1-4 | TRBV20-1 | . | CSASKGFLREKLFF | TGCAGTGCTAGTAAGGGATTCCTTAGGGAAAAACTGTTTTTT
TRBD1 | TRBJ2-2 | TRBV7-9 | . | CASSRFGDRGTGELFF | TGTGCCAGCAGCCGCTTCGGGGACAGGGGCACCGGGGAGCTGTTTTTT
TRBD2 | TRBJ2-2 | TRBV7-3 | . | CASSLSPLAEGTGELFF | TGTGCCAGCAGCTTATCCCCACTAGCGGAGGGCACCGGGGAGCTGTTTTTT
. | TRBJ1-5 | TRBV6-6 | . | CASLRGGEPQHF | TGTGCCAGCCTGCGGGGTGGGGAGCCCCAGCATTTT
. | TRBJ1-6 | TRBV2 | few | CASSEALRVRSPLHF | TGTGCCAGCAGTGAAGCGCTTAGGGTCCGGTCACCCCTCCACTTT
. | TRBJ2-1 | TRBV10-3 | . | CAINPGTDEQFF | TGTGCCATCAATCCCGGGACGGATGAGCAGTTCTTC
. | TRBJ2-2 | TRBV28 | . | CASSLGRFNTVELFF | TGTGCCAGCAGTTTGGGGCGGTTTAACACCGTGGAGCTGTTTTTT
. | TRBJ2-7 | TRBV2 | . | CASSEGIRGLRYEQYF | TGTGCCAGCAGTGAAGGAATCCGGGGTCTACGCTACGAGCAGTACTTC